These 21 T cell receptor beta chains were all obtained from the same sample, sequenced in a study of cytomegalovirus exposure and HLA in healthy donors. Amplification used 60 Vbeta primers and 13 Jbeta primers. Libraries were prepared by immunoSEQ multiplex PCR; TCRdb keeps only in-frame clonotypes and omits some of them. The data hold 150,000 to 250,000 clones, with around 79% observed a single time. Sequencing input: PBMCs. Every receptor here comes from a woman in her 30s in good health and CMV-seropositive.

The chain links TRBV7-9 to TRBJ2-7; D unclear. The length of the CDR3 is 11 residues. Germline CDR1 reads SEHNR; CDR2 reads FQNEAQ (reference sequence). Deletions cut 3 bases from V and 3 bases from J, with 3 bases between. The CDR3 reads CASSFNYEQYF. The CDR3 bases are TGTGCCAGCAGCTTTAACTACGAGCAGTACTTC.

This chain joins TRBV7-2 and TRBJ2-1; 8 bases line up with TRBD2. The V and J ends lost 6 bases and 0 bases, in that order; junction bases with no gene match: 7. Germline CDR1 and CDR2: SGHTA and FQGNSA. This CDR3 contains 16 residues. CDR3 loop: CASSPTGTSSYNEQFF. The CDR3 bases are TGTGCCAGCAGTCCCACGGGGACTAGCTCCTACAATGAGCAGTTCTTC. Combining the CDR3 with reference TRBV7-2 and TRBJ2-1 gives the whole variable domain GAGVSQSPSNKVTEKGKDVELRCDPISGHTALYWYRQSLGQGLEFLIYFQGNSAPDKSGLPSDRFSAERTGGSVSTLTIQRTQQEDSAVYLCASSPTGTSSYNEQFFGPGTRLTVL.

The chain employs TRBV11-3 and TRBJ2-1; weak D call: TRBD2 (5 bases). Germline V lookup: CDR1 SGHNT, CDR2 YENEEA. This CDR3 is built from 15 residues. The V end lost 0 bases, the J end lost 0 bases, and 6 bases lay between the germline ends. The CDR3 is CASSLEGSSYNEQFF. CDR3 sequence (DNA): TGTGCCAGCAGCTTAGAGGGGAGCTCCTACAATGAGCAGTTCTTC.

This chain links TRBV29-1 with TRBJ1-2; D remains ambiguous. This CDR3 comprises 15 residues. Germline loops: CDR1 SQVTM, CDR2 ANQGSEA. V lost 3 bases to trimming and J lost 4 bases, with 18 bases between them. The DNA for the CDR3 is TGCAGCGTTGAGCGCCGTGGCGGGGAAACCTATGGCTACACCTTC. Translating it yields CSVERRGGETYGYTF.

This clone was found a few times. The chain joins TRBV27 to TRBJ1-2; tentatively, D is TRBD1 (5 bases). Germline V gene data show CDR1 as MNHEY and CDR2 as SMNVEV (reference sequence). Trimming took 2 bases from V and 6 from J, leaving 16 bases between them. The CDR3 loop spans 15 amino acids. CDR3 sequence reads: CASSLIGQGRNGYTF. As DNA, the CDR3 is TGTGCCAGCAGTTTAATCGGGCAGGGCAGGAATGGCTACACCTTC.

In nucleotides, the CDR3 is TGTGCCAGCAGGGGGGTAGCGGGAGTTGGGTCCTACGAGCAGTACTTC. Encoded protein: CASRGVAGVGSYEQYF. V and J are TRBV27 and TRBJ2-7; 9 bases agree with TRBD2. Trimming took 6 bases from V and 1 from J; bases not matched to a gene: 10. Germline values: CDR1 MNHEY, CDR2 SMNVEV (reference sequence). The CDR3 covers 16 residues.

This clone has more than one count but fewer than ten. The chain combines TRBV4-2 with TRBJ2-7, with TRBD1 matching over 9 bases. Trimming took 3 bases from V and 2 from J; bases not matched to a gene: 5. CDR1 LGHNA and CDR2 YNFKEQ come from the germline V gene. The CDR3 has 15 residues. CDR3 nucleotides: TGTGCCAGCAGCCAGCAAGGACAGGGGCCCTACGAGCAGTACTTC. The encoded protein is CASSQQGQGPYEQYF.

This chain uses TRBV4-1 with TRBJ1-2; D may be TRBD1 (5 bases). V was pared by 3 bases and J by 4 bases, with 9 bases between. Germline V gives CDR1 MGHRA, CDR2 YSYEKL. The CDR3 loop spans 13 amino acids. CDR3 nucleotides: TGCGCCAGCAGCCACGACAGTCTCTATGGCTACACCTTC. Translating it yields CASSHDSLYGYTF.

The DNA for the CDR3 is TGTGCCAGCAGTGAACAGGGGTCCAGCTCCTACAATGAGCAGTTCTTC. It yields the protein CASSEQGSSSYNEQFF. The chain links TRBV6-1 to TRBJ2-1; D may be TRBD1 (6 bases). The germline V gene has CDR1 MNHNS and CDR2 SASEGT. Trimming cost V 2 bases and J 0 bases, with 11 bases left between them. This CDR3 has 16 residues.

The J gene is TRBJ1-5, the V gene TRBV27, with D perhaps matching TRBD1 (6 bases). There are 16 residues in the CDR3. CDR1 is MNHEY and CDR2 is SMNVEV in the germline V gene (reference sequence). V lost 5 bases, J lost 0 bases, and 14 bases lay in between. The DNA of the CDR3 is TGTGCCAGCAGTACGCAGGGGTCCTATAGCAATCAGCCCCAGCATTTT. It specifies CASSTQGSYSNQPQHF.

This chain uses TRBV19 with TRBJ2-7; 8 bases align to TRBD2. CDR1 is LNHDA, CDR2 SQIVND, per germline (reference sequence). V lost 4 bases, J lost 0 bases, and 5 bases stayed unmatched. The CDR3 has 15 residues. DNA of the CDR3: TGTGCCAGTAGTAAAGTAGCGGGGCCCTCCTACGAGCAGTACTTC. It translates to CASSKVAGPSYEQYF.

The chain uses TRBV5-4 and TRBJ2-4; TRBD2 agrees at 7 bases. The J segment lost 0 bases and the V segment lost 4 bases, leaving 13 bases of the junction unmatched. CDR1 SGHNT and CDR2 YYREEE come from the germline V gene (reference sequence). The CDR3 is 18 amino acids. For the CDR3, the DNA is TGTGCCAGCAGCCCCGTCGCTCTAGCGGAGCTAGCCAAAAACATTCAGTACTTC. Amino acid sequence: CASSPVALAELAKNIQYF.

The CDR3 nucleotides are TGTGCCAGCAGCTTAGTAGATAGCGGGAGCTACCGGACCGGGGAGCTGTTTTTT. It specifies CASSLVDSGSYRTGELFF. V usage is TRBV7-9 and J usage is TRBJ2-2, with TRBD2 matching over 9 bases. Trimming at V came to 1 base and at J to 5 bases, leaving 11 bases not matched to a gene. The CDR3 has 18 amino acids. Germline CDR1 and CDR2: SEHNR and FQNEAQ (reference sequence). Using reference TRBV7-9 and TRBJ2-2 for the parts outside the CDR3, the full variable domain is DTGVSQNPRHKITKRGQNVTFRCDPISEHNRLYWYRQTLGQGPEFLTYFQNEAQLEKSRLLSDRFSAERPKGSFSTLEIQRTEQGDSAMYLCASSLVDSGSYRTGELFFGEGSRLTVL.

This clone was counted a few times. The chain is built from TRBV7-9 and TRBJ2-5; 8 nucleotides line up with TRBD2. The CDR3 spans 17 residues. CDR1 and CDR2 from the germline V gene are SEHNR and FQNEAQ (reference sequence). V shed 5 bases and J 3 bases; nucleotides not matched to a gene: 14. The CDR3 DNA sequence: TGTGCCAGCAGCCCCCGCCTTGGGACTAGTGAGGAAGAGACCCAGTACTTC. Its protein product is CASSPRLGTSEEETQYF.

This clone was seen only once. V and J are TRBV5-1 and TRBJ2-7, with 10 bases fitting TRBD2. The CDR3 length is 15 residues. J gave up 0 bases and V 6 bases, and 6 bases lay outside the gene matches. Germline V lookup: CDR1 SGHRS, CDR2 YFSETQ. CDR3: CASTELAGSSYEQYF. The CDR3 bases are TGCGCCAGCACCGAACTAGCGGGGAGCTCCTACGAGCAGTACTTC. Based on the CDR3 plus reference TRBV5-1 and TRBJ2-7, the full variable domain is KAGVTQTPRYLIKTRGQQVTLSCSPISGHRSVSWYQQTPGQGLQFLFEYFSETQRNKGNFPGRFSGRQFSNSRSEMNVSTLELGDSALYLCASTELAGSSYEQYFGPGTRLTVT.

The genes are TRBV10-2 and TRBJ2-7, with 12 bases lining up with TRBD1. CDR1 is WSHSY, CDR2 SAAADI, per germline. This CDR3 is built from 14 residues. With 6 bases clipped from V and 5 bases from J, the junction kept 5 bases outside the gene matches. Written as DNA, the CDR3 is TGCGCCAGCAGGGGGACAGGGGGCGTGCACGAGCAGTACTTC. Protein: CASRGTGGVHEQYF.

V is TRBV5-1 and J is TRBJ2-2, with TRBD2 as a possible D gene (6 bases). Trimming pared 0 bases from V and 4 bases from J, leaving 10 bases between. Germline CDR1 and CDR2: SGHRS and YFSETQ. The CDR3 length is 15 residues. The DNA for the CDR3 is TGCGCCAGCAGCTTGGACGGGAGAGGCACCGGGGAGCTGTTTTTT. It specifies CASSLDGRGTGELFF.

This chain links TRBV4-3 with TRBJ2-4; possible D gene TRBD1, 5 bases. CDR1 is LGHNA, CDR2 YSLEER, per germline. The CDR3 spans 13 residues. V gave up 0 bases and J gave up 8 bases, with 8 bases separating them. The CDR3 DNA reads as TGCGCCAGCAGCCAAGATCCCAGGGACATTCAGTACTTC. Translating gives CASSQDPRDIQYF.

The V and J genes are TRBV18 and TRBJ2-3; TRBD2 aligns across 12 bases. CDR1 is KGHSH, CDR2 LQKENI, per germline. The CDR3 has 18 residues. The V and J ends lost 2 bases and 3 bases, in that order; junction bases with no gene match: 9. CDR3 in DNA: TGTGCCAGCTCACCAAATCTACTAGCGGGAGGAGTAACAGATACGCAGTATTTT. Protein: CASSPNLLAGGVTDTQYF. The entire variable domain, with the rest obtained from reference TRBV18 and TRBJ2-3, is as follows: NAGVMQNPRHLVRRRGQEARLRCSPMKGHSHVYWYRQLPEEGLKFMVYLQKENIIDESGMPKERFSAEFPKEGPSILRIQQVVRGDSAAYFCASSPNLLAGGVTDTQYFGPGTRLTVL.

On this clone itself: Different DNA sequences within this sample yield the same CDR3. CDR3 in amino acids: CAWSLNYEQYF. CDR3 sequence (DNA): TGTGCCTGGAGTCTAAACTACGAGCAGTACTTC. V is TRBV30 and J is TRBJ2-7; D is undetermined. CDR1 and CDR2 from the germline V gene are GTSNPN and SVGIG (reference sequence). The CDR3 runs 11 residues. Trimming stripped 2 bases from V and 3 bases from J, with 5 bases between.

This sequence joins TRBV7-2 and TRBJ2-5, with TRBD2 matching 7 bases. Trimming took 1 base from V and 1 from J; bases not matched to a gene: 6. The CDR3 spans 16 residues. Germline CDR1 and CDR2: SGHTA and FQGNSA. The CDR3 region has the DNA TGTGCCAGCAGCTTAGTTGGCGGGGGTTCCCAAGAGACCCAGTACTTC. Protein: CASSLVGGGSQETQYF.